This TCR beta chain was obtained from a study of metastatic and nonmetastatic thyroid tumors. Not a single patient had been given any form of treatment at any point before undergoing thyroid surgery. TCRdb reprocessed the PCR reads using MiXCR. The data show under 35,000 clones, with around a quarter seen just once and around 9.6% held by the top ten. Per the germline V gene, CDR1 is MNHNS and CDR2 is SASEGT. With 8 bases clipped from V and 2 bases from J, the junction kept 12 bases outside the gene matches. This CDR3 contains 16 residues. The TCR originated in a female donor with papillary thyroid cancer or a benign thyroid nodule (not recorded which). Some clones in this sample may be carry-over from other donors' samples. The V call is TRBV6-1, the J call TRBJ2-7; 10 bases fit TRBD2. The material sequenced was blood. The CDR3 DNA reads as TGTGCCAGCCGAAGAAGCGGGAGGGCACATCCCTACGAGCAGTACTTC. This codes for CASRRSGRAHPYEQYF.